The present T cell receptor (beta chain) was sequenced within a study of blood T cells in healthy people across ages. Points from the study as a whole: With naive T cell percentage, TCR beta diversity showed a strong correlation.

The CDR3 sequence is 17 residues long. V was pared by 5 bases and J by 3 bases, with 13 bases of the junction left unmatched. The germline CDR1 and CDR2 sequences are SEHNR and FQNEAQ (reference sequence). Concerning this clonotype itself: Its antigen is currently unknown.

Next came a second PCR, run for roughly 6 to 11 cycles, which used a sample-barcoded 5' primer along with a J-beta primer mix. MiXCR was run by TCRdb on the 5' RACE reads, yielding one entry per CDR3 protein. Here the sample spans 500,000 to 550,000 distinct CDR3 sequences, 24% being singletons. Total RNA was extracted at no less than 6 micrograms per sample. These same data were also listed under a study on T cells of mothers and their children. This second report adds: Sample barcodes plus 2-4 random nucleotides came from the M1S primer.

Material for sequencing was blood. The clonotype comes from a boy aged 5-17 years in good health. The V and J genes are TRBV7-9 and TRBJ1-2, with 9 nucleotides matching TRBD1. CDR3: CASSPTPGQGLHYGYTF. CDR3 in DNA: TGTGCCAGCAGCCCCACCCCAGGACAGGGGCTACACTATGGCTACACCTTC.